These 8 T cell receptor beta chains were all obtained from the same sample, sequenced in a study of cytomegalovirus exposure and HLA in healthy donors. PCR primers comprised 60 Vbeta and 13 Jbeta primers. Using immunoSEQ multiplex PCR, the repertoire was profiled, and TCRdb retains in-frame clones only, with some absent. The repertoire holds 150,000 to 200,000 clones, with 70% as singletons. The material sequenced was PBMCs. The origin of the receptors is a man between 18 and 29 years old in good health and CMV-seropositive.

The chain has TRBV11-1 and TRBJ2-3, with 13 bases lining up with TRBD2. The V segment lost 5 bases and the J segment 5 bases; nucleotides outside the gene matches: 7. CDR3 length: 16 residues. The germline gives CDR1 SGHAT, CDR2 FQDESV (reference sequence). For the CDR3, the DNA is TGTGCCAGCAGCCCCCGGACTAGCGGGGGAAGAGATACGCAGTATTTT. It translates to CASSPRTSGGRDTQYF.

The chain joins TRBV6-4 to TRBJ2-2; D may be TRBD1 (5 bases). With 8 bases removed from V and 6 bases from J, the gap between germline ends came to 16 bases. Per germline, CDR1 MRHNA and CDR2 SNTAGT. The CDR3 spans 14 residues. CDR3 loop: CASRLDRWSGELFF. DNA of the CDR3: TGTGCCAGCCGCCTTGACAGATGGTCCGGGGAGCTGTTTTTT.

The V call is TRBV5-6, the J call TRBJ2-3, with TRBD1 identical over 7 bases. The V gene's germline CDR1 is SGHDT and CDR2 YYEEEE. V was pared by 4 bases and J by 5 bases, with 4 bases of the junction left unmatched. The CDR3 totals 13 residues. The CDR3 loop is CASSRPGGDTQYF. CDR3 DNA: TGTGCCAGCAGCCGGCCAGGGGGAGATACGCAGTATTTT.

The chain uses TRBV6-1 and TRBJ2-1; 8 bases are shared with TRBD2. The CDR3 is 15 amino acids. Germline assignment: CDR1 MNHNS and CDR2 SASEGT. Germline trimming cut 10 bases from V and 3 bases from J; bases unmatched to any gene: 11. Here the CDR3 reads CATVLTSDLYNEQFF. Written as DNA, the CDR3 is TGTGCCACCGTACTGACTAGCGACCTCTACAATGAGCAGTTCTTC.

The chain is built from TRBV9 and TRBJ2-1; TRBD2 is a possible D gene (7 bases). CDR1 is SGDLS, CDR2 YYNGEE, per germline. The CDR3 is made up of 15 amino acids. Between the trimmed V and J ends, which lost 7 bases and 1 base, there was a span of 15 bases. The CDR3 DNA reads TGTGCCAGCTCTTTGGGGGGGGCATCCTACAATGAGCAGTTCTTC. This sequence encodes CASSLGGASYNEQFF.

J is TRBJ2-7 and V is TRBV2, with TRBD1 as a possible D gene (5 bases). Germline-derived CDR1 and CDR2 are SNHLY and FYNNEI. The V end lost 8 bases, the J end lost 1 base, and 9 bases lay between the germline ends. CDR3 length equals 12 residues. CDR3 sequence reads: CASSPGSYEQYV. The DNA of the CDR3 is TGTGCCAGCTCCCCAGGGTCCTACGAGCAGTACGTC.

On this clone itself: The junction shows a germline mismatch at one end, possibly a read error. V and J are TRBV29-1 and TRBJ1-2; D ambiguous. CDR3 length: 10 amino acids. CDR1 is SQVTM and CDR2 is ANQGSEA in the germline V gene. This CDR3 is CSVEDQHLGF. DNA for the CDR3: TGCAGCGTTGAAGATCAACATCTTGGCTTC.

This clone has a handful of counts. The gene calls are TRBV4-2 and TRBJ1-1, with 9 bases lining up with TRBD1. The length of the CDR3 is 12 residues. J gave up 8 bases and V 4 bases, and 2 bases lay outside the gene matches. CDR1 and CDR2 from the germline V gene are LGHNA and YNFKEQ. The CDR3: CASSPGTGEAFF. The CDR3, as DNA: TGTGCCAGCAGCCCCGGGACAGGGGAAGCTTTCTTT.